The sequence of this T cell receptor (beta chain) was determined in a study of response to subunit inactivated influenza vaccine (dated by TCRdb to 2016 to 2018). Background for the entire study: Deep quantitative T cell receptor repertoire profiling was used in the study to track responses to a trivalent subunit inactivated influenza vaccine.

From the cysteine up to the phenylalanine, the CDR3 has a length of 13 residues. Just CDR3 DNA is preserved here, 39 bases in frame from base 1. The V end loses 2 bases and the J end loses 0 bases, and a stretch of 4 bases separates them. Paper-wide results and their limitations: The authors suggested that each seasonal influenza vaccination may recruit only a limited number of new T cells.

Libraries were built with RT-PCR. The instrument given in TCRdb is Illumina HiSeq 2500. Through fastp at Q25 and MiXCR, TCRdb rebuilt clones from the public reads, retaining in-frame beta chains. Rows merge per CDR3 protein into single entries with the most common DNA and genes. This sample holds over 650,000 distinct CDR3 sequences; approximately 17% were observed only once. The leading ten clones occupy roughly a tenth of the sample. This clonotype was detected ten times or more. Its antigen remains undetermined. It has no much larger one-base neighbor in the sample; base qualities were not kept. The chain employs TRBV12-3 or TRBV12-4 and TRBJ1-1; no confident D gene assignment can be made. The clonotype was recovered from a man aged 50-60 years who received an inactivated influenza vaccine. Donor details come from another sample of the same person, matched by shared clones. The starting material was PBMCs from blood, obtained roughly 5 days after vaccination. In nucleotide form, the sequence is TGTGCCAGCAGTTTATGGGTGAACACTGAAGCTTTCTTT. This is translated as CASSLWVNTEAFF.